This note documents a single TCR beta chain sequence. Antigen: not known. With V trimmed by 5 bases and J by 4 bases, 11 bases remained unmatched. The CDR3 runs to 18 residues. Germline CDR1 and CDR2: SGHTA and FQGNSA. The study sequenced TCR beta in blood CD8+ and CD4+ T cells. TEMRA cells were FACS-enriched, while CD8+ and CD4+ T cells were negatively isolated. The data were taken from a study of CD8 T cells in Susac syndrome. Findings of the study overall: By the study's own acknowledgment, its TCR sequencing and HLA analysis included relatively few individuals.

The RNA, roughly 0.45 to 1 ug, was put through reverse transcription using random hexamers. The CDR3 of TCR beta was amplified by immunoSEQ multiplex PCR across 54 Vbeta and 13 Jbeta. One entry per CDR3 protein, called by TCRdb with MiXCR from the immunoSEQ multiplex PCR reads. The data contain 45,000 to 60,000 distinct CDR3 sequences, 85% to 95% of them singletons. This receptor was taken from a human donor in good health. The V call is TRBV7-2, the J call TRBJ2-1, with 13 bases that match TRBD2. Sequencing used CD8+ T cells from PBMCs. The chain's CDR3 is CASSATSGRAPWYNEQFF. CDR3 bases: TGTGCCAGCAGCGCAACTAGCGGGAGGGCCCCTTGGTACAATGAGCAGTTCTTC. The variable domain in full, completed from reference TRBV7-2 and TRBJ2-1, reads GAGVSQSPSNKVTEKGKDVELRCDPISGHTALYWYRQSLGQGLEFLIYFQGNSAPDKSGLPSDRFSAERTGGSVSTLTIQRTQQEDSAVYLCASSATSGRAPWYNEQFFGPGTRLTVL.